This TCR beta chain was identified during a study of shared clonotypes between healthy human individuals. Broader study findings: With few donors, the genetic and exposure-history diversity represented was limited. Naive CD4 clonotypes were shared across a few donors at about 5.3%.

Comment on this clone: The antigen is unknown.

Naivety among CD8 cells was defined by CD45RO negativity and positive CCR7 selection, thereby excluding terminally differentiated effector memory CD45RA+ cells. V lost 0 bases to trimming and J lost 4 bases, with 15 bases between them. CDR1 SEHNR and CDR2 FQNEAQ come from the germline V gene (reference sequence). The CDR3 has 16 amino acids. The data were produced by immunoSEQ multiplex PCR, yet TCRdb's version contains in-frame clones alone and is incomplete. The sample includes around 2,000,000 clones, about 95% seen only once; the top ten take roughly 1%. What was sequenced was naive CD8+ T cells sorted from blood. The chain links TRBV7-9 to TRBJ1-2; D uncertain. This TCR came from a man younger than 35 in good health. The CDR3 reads CASSLAGGQIGYGYTF. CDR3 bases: TGTGCCAGCAGCTTAGCCGGCGGGCAGATTGGCTATGGCTACACCTTC.